This passage covers 10 T cell receptor beta chains from one sample sequenced in a study of T-cell memory formation after mild COVID-19. TCRdb used MiXCR to reprocess the 5' RACE reads, holding one entry per CDR3 protein. The table shows about 390,000 distinct CDR3 sequences, with about 16% occurring only once. The sequencing sample was made of PBMCs or a T cell subset sorted from them (not recorded which). These receptors were obtained from a man aged 18 to 29 who had mild COVID-19 (a few samples of this study predate the infection). Cell type and time point are not known.

This rearrangement joins TRBV5-1 to TRBJ1-1; no clear D. Germline V lookup: CDR1 SGHRS, CDR2 YFSETQ. Trimming cost V 0 bases and J 5 bases, with 8 bases left between them. The CDR3 extends over 13 amino acids. CDR3 sequence reads: CASSLDLGTEAFF. The CDR3 bases are TGCGCCAGCAGCTTGGATCTAGGGACTGAAGCTTTCTTT.

This clonotype occurred a few times. An end of the junction does not agree with germline; a read error may underlie this. V and J are TRBV7-7 and TRBJ2-1; a weak D match, TRBD2 (7 bases). The CDR3 has 16 residues. Germline V lookup: CDR1 SSHAT, CDR2 FNYEAQ (reference sequence). The CDR3 sequence is CASSLAAGATYNEQFF. The CDR3 nucleotides are TGTGCTAGCAGCTTAGCGGCGGGGGCGACCTACAATGAGCAGTTCTTC.

This clonotype was picked up a small number of times. The chain combines TRBV2 with TRBJ2-3; 13 bases align to TRBD2. Trimming removed 7 bases from V and 5 bases from J; junction bases left unmatched: 6. CDR3 length: 15 residues. The germline CDR1 and CDR2 sequences are SNHLY and FYNNEI. The CDR3, as DNA: TGTGCCAGCAATGATGGACTAGCGGGGGTAGATACGCAGTATTTT. Translating gives CASNDGLAGVDTQYF. The full variable domain, its missing parts supplied by reference TRBV2 and TRBJ2-3, is EPEVTQTPSHQVTQMGQEVILRCVPISNHLYFYWYRQILGQKVEFLVSFYNNEISEKSEIFDDQFSVERPDGSNFTLKIRSTKLEDSAMYFCASNDGLAGVDTQYFGPGTRLTVL.

This clonotype has just a few counts. The rearrangement joins TRBV4-3 to TRBJ2-7; tentatively, D is TRBD1 or TRBD2 (5 bases each). The CDR3 is made up of 16 amino acids. The germline V and J ends were trimmed by 1 base and 3 bases, with 16 bases remaining between them. Germline CDR1 LGHNA, CDR2 YSLEER. The CDR3 sequence is CASSQGAGVGVYEQYF. CDR3 nucleotides: TGCGCCAGCAGCCAAGGGGCCGGTGTGGGGGTCTACGAGCAGTACTTC.

The V call is TRBV5-1, the J call TRBJ1-1; 8 nucleotides match TRBD1. This CDR3 is 15 amino acids long. With 4 bases clipped from V and 2 bases from J, the junction kept 7 bases outside the gene matches. Germline V gene lookup returns CDR1 SGHRS and CDR2 YFSETQ. In DNA, the CDR3 is TGCGCCAGCAGCCCGCAGGGGGCTGGCAACACTGAAGCTTTCTTT. Translated, it gives CASSPQGAGNTEAFF.

This rearrangement joins TRBV5-1 to TRBJ2-6, with TRBD2 matching 9 bases. The CDR3 covers 16 residues. V dropped 5 bases and J dropped 2; count of bases not matched to a gene: 5. The V gene's germline CDR1 is SGHRS and CDR2 YFSETQ. CDR3 protein: CASRTRGGAGANVLTF. The CDR3 DNA sequence: TGCGCCAGCAGAACCCGCGGGGGGGCTGGGGCCAACGTCCTGACTTTC.

The chain joins TRBV4-1 to TRBJ1-2, with D unresolved. Trimming cost V 0 bases and J 0 bases, with 14 bases left between them. CDR3 size: 17 residues. Germline CDR1 MGHRA, CDR2 YSYEKL. This CDR3 is CASSQDSTPSTNYGYTF. As DNA, the CDR3 is TGCGCCAGCAGCCAAGATTCGACACCTAGTACTAACTATGGCTACACCTTC.

There are a few counts of this clonotype. V is TRBV12-3 or TRBV12-4 and J is TRBJ2-1; D uncertain. Trimming pared 6 bases from V and 6 bases from J, leaving 18 bases between. The length of the CDR3 is 15 residues. The CDR3 spells CASSLFRRFSNEQFF. The DNA for the CDR3 is TGTGCCAGCAGCCTATTTCGGCGTTTCTCCAATGAGCAGTTCTTC.

The V gene is TRBV7-6, the J gene TRBJ1-1, with D uncertain. V lost 3 bases and J 8 bases, leaving 19 bases between the germline ends. There are 15 residues in the CDR3. The germline V gene has CDR1 SGHVS and CDR2 FNYEAQ. The CDR3 loop reads CASSLSLGKRREAFF. In DNA form, the CDR3 reads TGTGCCAGCAGCTTGTCCCTAGGGAAAAGAAGGGAAGCTTTCTTT.

The chain has TRBV5-1 and TRBJ2-2; TRBD1 might be the D (6 bases). This CDR3 contains 16 residues. V shed 0 bases and J shed 6 bases, with 15 bases lying between them. The germline V gene has CDR1 SGHRS and CDR2 YFSETQ. In DNA, the CDR3 is TGCGCCAGCAGCTTGGGAGGACAGTTTGAAGCCGGGGAGCTGTTTTTT. Amino acid sequence: CASSLGGQFEAGELFF.